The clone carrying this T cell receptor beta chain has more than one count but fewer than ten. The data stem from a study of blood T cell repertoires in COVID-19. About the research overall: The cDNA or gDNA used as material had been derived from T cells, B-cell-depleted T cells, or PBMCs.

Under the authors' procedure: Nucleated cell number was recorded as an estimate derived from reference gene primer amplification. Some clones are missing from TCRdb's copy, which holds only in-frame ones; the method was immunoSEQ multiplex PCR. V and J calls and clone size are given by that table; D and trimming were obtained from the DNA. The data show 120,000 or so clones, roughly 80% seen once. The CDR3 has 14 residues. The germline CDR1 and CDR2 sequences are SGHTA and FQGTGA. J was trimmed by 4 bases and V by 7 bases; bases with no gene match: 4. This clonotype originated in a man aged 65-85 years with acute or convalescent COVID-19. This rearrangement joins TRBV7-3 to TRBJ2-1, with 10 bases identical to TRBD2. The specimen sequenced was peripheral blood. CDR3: CASKAGGLYNEQFF. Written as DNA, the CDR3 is TGTGCCAGCAAAGCGGGGGGGCTATACAATGAGCAGTTCTTC.